One and the same sample provided the 29 T cell receptor beta chains below, sequenced in a study of T cells in Graves' hyperthyroidism and ophthalmopathy. RNA transcripts served as the template for amplifying TCR beta CDR3 regions. Using the HTBI primer set, a first-round RT-PCR was run on the TCR CDR3. Each CDR3 protein is one row after TCRdb ran MiXCR on the multiplex PCR reads. This table holds fewer than 850,000 distinct CDR3 sequences, 15% to 20% found once. Sequencing was performed on blood. All receptors come from a man aged 50-59 years with Graves' hyperthyroidism.

This clonotype was seen many times. The V gene is TRBV12-3 or TRBV12-4, the J gene TRBJ2-2; TRBD1 agrees at 7 bases. The CDR3 length is 15 residues. J lost 1 base, V lost 6 bases, and 5 bases had no gene match. For the CDR3, the DNA is TGTGCCAGCAGGTCAACAGGGGAGAACACCGGGGAGCTGTTTTTT. It is translated as CASRSTGENTGELFF.

In this sample, this clonotype turned up many times. This chain connects TRBV7-9 to TRBJ2-1; D is tentatively TRBD1 or TRBD2 (5 bases each). Trimming removed 4 bases at V and 8 bases at J, with 9 bases between. The CDR3 length is 12 residues. From germline, CDR1 is SEHNR and CDR2 FQNEAQ (reference sequence). The CDR3 loop is CASSSGDHEQFF. In nucleotides, the CDR3 is TGTGCCAGCAGCTCTGGGGACCATGAGCAGTTCTTC.

In this sample, this clonotype turned up many times. The chain links TRBV2 to TRBJ2-1, with D perhaps matching TRBD2 (6 bases). Per germline, CDR1 SNHLY and CDR2 FYNNEI. The CDR3 totals 15 residues. V lost 4 bases and J 6 bases, leaving 16 bases between the germline ends. In DNA, the CDR3 is TGTGCCAGCAGTGGGAGGGGCGCGGCCGGCAATGAGCAGTTCTTC. Translation: CASSGRGAAGNEQFF.

The chain combines TRBV7-9 with TRBJ2-1, with no clear D. Trimming took 2 bases from V and 0 from J, leaving 11 bases between them. Germline CDR1 is SEHNR and CDR2 is FQNEAQ (reference sequence). The CDR3 contains 16 residues. The CDR3 DNA follows: TGTGCCAGCAGCTTATATCACCTGAGCTCCTACAATGAGCAGTTCTTC. The encoded protein is CASSLYHLSSYNEQFF.

In regard to this clonotype: A much larger clonotype is one base distant, so this may be a read error. V gene TRBV18 combines with J gene TRBJ2-1, with D uncertain. Looked up from germline, CDR1 is KGHSH and CDR2 is LQKENI. The V end lost 2 bases, the J end lost 5 bases, and 13 bases lay between the germline ends. The CDR3 consists of 15 residues. CDR3 sequence reads: CASSPDNSANNEQFF. The CDR3 bases are TGTGCCAGCTCACCAGACAACAGTGCGAACAATGAGCAGTTCTTC.

V gene TRBV20-1 combines with J gene TRBJ1-4; D gene ambiguous. Germline-derived CDR1 and CDR2 are DFQATT and SNEGSKA (reference sequence). V was cut by 6 bases and J by 3 bases, with 8 bases left in between. CDR3 size: 12 residues. CDR3 sequence reads: CSARGPNEKLFF. The DNA for the CDR3 is TGCAGTGCGCGAGGACCTAATGAAAAACTGTTTTTT.

The sample holds many counts of this clonotype. This sequence joins TRBV18 and TRBJ2-3; D call uncertain. Germline V gene sequence: CDR1 KGHSH, CDR2 LQKENI. Trimming left V 3 bases short and J 2 bases short, with 6 bases between. The CDR3 is 13 amino acids. The DNA of the CDR3 is TGTGCCAGCTCACCCCCAAACACAGATACGCAGTATTTT. Translation gives CASSPPNTDTQYF.

The chain joins TRBV6-1 to TRBJ2-1, with 9 bases identical to TRBD1. CDR3 length: 16 amino acids. V trimming: 0 bases; J trimming: 7 bases; junction bases outside the gene matches: 7. CDR1 is MNHNS and CDR2 is SASEGT in the germline V gene. Written as DNA, the CDR3 is TGTGCCAGCAGTGAAGCAGCCGGGACAGGGAATAATGAGCAGTTCTTC. It translates to CASSEAAGTGNNEQFF.

This clonotype was counted ten times or more. V and J are TRBV5-1 and TRBJ2-1; the D gene is possibly TRBD2 (7 bases). Trimming removed 4 bases at V and 3 bases at J, with 14 bases between. The CDR3 spans 15 residues. In germline, CDR1 is SGHRS, CDR2 YFSETQ. CDR3 loop: CASSTTRGGYNEQFF. The CDR3 DNA is TGCGCCAGCAGCACAACTAGGGGGGGCTACAATGAGCAGTTCTTC.

This clonotype was observed at least ten times. V is TRBV2 and J is TRBJ1-2, with D perhaps TRBD1 (6 bases). CDR1 SNHLY and CDR2 FYNNEI come from the germline V gene. The CDR3 is made up of 13 amino acids. The V and J ends lost 4 bases and 6 bases respectively, with 12 bases between them. CDR3 DNA sequence: TGTGCCAGCAGTGGGGACGGACAGAATGGCTACACCTTC. Residues: CASSGDGQNGYTF.

CDR3 nucleotides: TGTGCCAGCAGCTTAAATGCTGAGACTAGCGGGTACAATGAGCAGTTCTTC. Its translation: CASSLNAETSGYNEQFF. The chain couples TRBV11-2 to TRBJ2-1; 10 bases align to TRBD2. The trim removed 2 bases at V and 4 bases at J, leaving 8 bases unmatched. CDR3 length: 17 residues. Germline loops: CDR1 SGHAT, CDR2 FQNNGV.

The chain's CDR3 is CASSERAGTLTEAFF. CDR3 sequence (DNA): TGTGCCAGCAGTGAAAGGGCAGGGACTCTGACTGAAGCTTTCTTT. This chain uses TRBV6-1 with TRBJ1-1, with D perhaps TRBD1 (5 bases). This CDR3 contains 15 residues. CDR1 is MNHNS, CDR2 SASEGT, per germline. Trimming took 2 bases from V and 5 from J, leaving 15 bases between them.

This clonotype showed up just a few times. The chain couples TRBV9 to TRBJ1-2, with D possibly TRBD1 on 5 matching bases. Germline V CDR1 and CDR2: SGDLS, YYNGEE. V dropped 3 bases and J dropped 7 bases, with 16 bases sitting between them. The CDR3 has 14 amino acids. Written as DNA, the CDR3 is TGTGCCAGCAGCGGGGAGAGAGGGGCGGGTGGCTACACCTTC. Amino acids: CASSGERGAGGYTF.

V is TRBV11-2 and J is TRBJ2-5; D perhaps matches TRBD2 (6 bases). V was shortened by 3 bases and J by 2 bases, with 10 bases between the two germline ends. The CDR3 extends over 14 amino acids. CDR1 is SGHAT and CDR2 is FQNNGV in the germline V gene. The CDR3, as DNA: TGTGCCAGCAGCTTCCGGGAGCCACAAGAGACCCAGTACTTC. Its translation is CASSFREPQETQYF.

As for this clonotype: This may be a read error, as it is one base from a much larger clone. The rearrangement links TRBV11-2 to TRBJ2-1, with no clear D. Trimming removed 6 bases at V and 7 bases at J, with 13 bases between. This CDR3 contains 13 residues. Germline V gene data show CDR1 as SGHAT and CDR2 as FQNNGV. The CDR3 loop reads CASSRDGSNEQFF. The CDR3 nucleotides read TGTGCCAGCAGTCGTGACGGGTCAAATGAGCAGTTCTTC.

The chain joins TRBV3-1 to TRBJ2-7; TRBD1 might be the D (6 bases). This CDR3 region has 15 residues. Germline assignment: CDR1 LGHDT and CDR2 YNNKEL (reference sequence). Trimming took 3 bases from V and 3 from J, leaving 15 bases between them. The CDR3 loop reads CASSHGATGVYEQYF. The CDR3 nucleotides read TGTGCCAGCAGCCACGGGGCGACAGGAGTCTACGAGCAGTACTTC.

This clonotype has ten or more counts. The chain links TRBV28 to TRBJ2-1, with 14 bases identical to TRBD2. Losses at the gene ends were 5 bases for V and 8 bases for J; bases not matched to a gene: 5. The CDR3 contains 15 residues. CDR1 and CDR2 (germline): MDHEN, SYDVKM. This CDR3 is CASSVGTSGRYEQFF. The CDR3 nucleotides read TGTGCCAGCAGTGTGGGGACTAGCGGGAGATATGAGCAGTTCTTC. Filled out from reference TRBV28 and TRBJ2-1, the complete variable domain reads DVKVTQSSRYLVKRTGEKVFLECVQDMDHENMFWYRQDPGLGLRLIYFSYDVKMKEKGDIPEGYSVSREKKERFSLILESASTNQTSMYLCASSVGTSGRYEQFFGPGTRLTVL.

This clonotype was counted at least ten times. The genes are TRBV30 and TRBJ1-5; the D is unclear. CDR1 is GTSNPN and CDR2 is SVGIG in the germline V gene (reference sequence). Trimming left V 0 bases short and J 3 bases short, with 6 bases between. The CDR3 has 13 residues. This chain's CDR3 is CAWSVDTNQPQHF. The CDR3 DNA reads as TGTGCCTGGAGTGTAGACACCAATCAGCCCCAGCATTTT.

This clonotype was picked up a small number of times. The chain employs TRBV6-6 and TRBJ1-2, with D maybe TRBD1 (5 bases). This CDR3 region has 16 residues. In germline, CDR1 is MNHNY, CDR2 SVGAGI (reference sequence). V was trimmed by 0 bases and J by 5 bases, leaving 16 bases between them. CDR3 amino acids: CASSYSQGGKGYGYTF. CDR3 sequence (DNA): TGTGCCAGCAGTTACTCCCAGGGAGGCAAGGGATATGGCTACACCTTC.

This clonotype is a singleton in its sample. The genes are TRBV7-9 and TRBJ1-2; weak D call: TRBD1 (5 bases). V was clipped by 8 bases and J by 7 bases, with 20 bases between them. The CDR3 has 14 residues. In germline, CDR1 is SEHNR, CDR2 FQNEAQ (reference sequence). CDR3 DNA sequence: TGTGCCAGCGCACCCCGGGAGTATAGGGGTGGCTACACCTTC. It translates to CASAPREYRGGYTF.

This clonotype has ten or more counts. This chain's CDR3 is CASRATSGGIEQYF. The CDR3 DNA reads TGTGCCAGCAGAGCGACTAGCGGGGGTATCGAGCAGTACTTC. The V and J genes are TRBV28 and TRBJ2-7, with TRBD2 identical over 12 bases. Trimming took 6 bases from V and 6 from J; bases not matched to a gene: 6. This CDR3 is built from 14 residues. CDR1 is MDHEN, CDR2 SYDVKM, per germline.

In its sample, this clonotype was seen many times. The CDR3 protein is CASSANTDTQYF. CDR3 DNA sequence: TGTGCCAGCAGCGCTAACACAGATACGCAGTATTTT. The V call is TRBV7-2, the J call TRBJ2-3; D is unclear. Trimming cost V 5 bases and J 2 bases, with 5 bases left between them. The CDR3 runs 12 residues. Germline V lookup: CDR1 SGHTA, CDR2 FQGNSA. The variable domain in full, completed from reference TRBV7-2 and TRBJ2-3, reads GAGVSQSPSNKVTEKGKDVELRCDPISGHTALYWYRQSLGQGLEFLIYFQGNSAPDKSGLPSDRFSAERTGGSVSTLTIQRTQQEDSAVYLCASSANTDTQYFGPGTRLTVL.

This clonotype appeared a few times. V and J are TRBV28 and TRBJ1-2, with D possibly matching TRBD1 (5 bases). The ends were cut back, 3 bases at V and 7 bases at J, with 15 bases in the middle. Germline V gene lookup returns CDR1 MDHEN and CDR2 SYDVKM. This CDR3 has 14 residues. The CDR3 region has the DNA TGTGCCAGCAGTTTTCGGGACCTGAACAGTGGCTACACCTTC. Protein sequence: CASSFRDLNSGYTF.

The chain uses TRBV9 and TRBJ2-2, with D unclear. Germline loops: CDR1 SGDLS, CDR2 YYNGEE. This CDR3 spans 14 amino acids. V lost 0 bases, J lost 4 bases, and 7 bases lay in between. CDR3 residues: CASSVVLGTGELFF. The CDR3 DNA sequence: TGTGCCAGCAGCGTAGTTTTGGGCACCGGGGAGCTGTTTTTT.

At least ten counts were recorded for this clonotype. The V gene is TRBV18, the J gene TRBJ1-5; 9 bases fit TRBD1. The CDR3 spans 14 residues. CDR1 is KGHSH, CDR2 LQKENI, per germline. The J segment lost 6 bases and the V segment lost 4 bases, leaving 4 bases of the junction unmatched. This CDR3 is CASSLGQGSQPQHF. The CDR3 coding sequence is TGTGCCAGCTCACTGGGACAGGGCAGTCAGCCCCAGCATTTT.

This clonotype was detected ten times or more. V and J are TRBV7-9 and TRBJ2-7, with D possibly TRBD1 on 5 matching bases. The germline CDR1 and CDR2 sequences are SEHNR and FQNEAQ (reference sequence). The CDR3 is 13 residues long. The ends were cut back, 4 bases at V and 2 bases at J, with 9 bases in the middle. CDR3 coding DNA: TGTGCCAGCAGCTCAAAAGGGGCCTACGAGCAGTACTTC. Protein sequence: CASSSKGAYEQYF.

The sample holds many counts of this clonotype. CDR3 DNA: TGTGCCACCAGTGATTTGGGAGCGGGAGGTACCACAGATACGCAGTATTTT. Encoded protein: CATSDLGAGGTTDTQYF. The V gene is TRBV24-1, the J gene TRBJ2-3; 9 bases align to TRBD2. Germline V gene data show CDR1 as KGHDR and CDR2 as SFDVKD. This CDR3 region has 17 residues. V lost 0 bases and J lost 2; bases outside the gene matches: 5.

This rearrangement joins TRBV28 to TRBJ1-5; D remains ambiguous. Trimming took off 6 bases at V and 2 bases at J, with 14 bases between the two ends. The CDR3 contains 15 residues. Germline lookup yields CDR1 MDHEN and CDR2 SYDVKM. CDR3 loop: CASSPVFGGNQPQHF. Written as DNA, the CDR3 is TGTGCCAGCAGCCCGGTCTTCGGGGGCAATCAGCCCCAGCATTTT.

With respect to this clonotype: Here the CDR3 omits its conserved ending phenylalanine or tryptophan, so a read error is the likely source. No DNA is shown, since the ends of the CDR3 on it are uncertain; the CDR3 is the one TCRdb lists. The CDR3 is CASSSRGRTSNQPLHL. The gene calls are TRBV28 and TRBJ1-5. With termini counted, the CDR3 has 16 amino acids. The germline V gene encodes CDR1 MDHEN and CDR2 SYDVKM.